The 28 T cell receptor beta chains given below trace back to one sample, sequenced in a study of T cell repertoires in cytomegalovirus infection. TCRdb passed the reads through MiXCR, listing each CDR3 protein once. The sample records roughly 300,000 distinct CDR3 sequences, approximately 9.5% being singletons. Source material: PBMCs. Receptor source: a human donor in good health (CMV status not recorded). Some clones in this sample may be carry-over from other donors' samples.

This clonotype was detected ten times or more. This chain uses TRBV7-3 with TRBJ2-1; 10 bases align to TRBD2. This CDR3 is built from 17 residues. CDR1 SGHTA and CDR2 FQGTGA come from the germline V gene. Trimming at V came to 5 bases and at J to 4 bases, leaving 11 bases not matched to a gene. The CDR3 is CASSPAGGPGTYNEQFF. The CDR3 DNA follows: TGTGCCAGCAGCCCAGCGGGAGGGCCGGGGACTTACAATGAGCAGTTCTTC.

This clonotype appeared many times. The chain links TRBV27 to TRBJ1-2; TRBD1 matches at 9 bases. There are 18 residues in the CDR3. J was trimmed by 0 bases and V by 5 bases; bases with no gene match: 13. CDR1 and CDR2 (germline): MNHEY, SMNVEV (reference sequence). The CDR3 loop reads CASSPQKSTGGANYGYTF. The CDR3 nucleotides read TGTGCCAGCAGTCCCCAGAAATCGACAGGGGGAGCTAACTATGGCTACACCTTC.

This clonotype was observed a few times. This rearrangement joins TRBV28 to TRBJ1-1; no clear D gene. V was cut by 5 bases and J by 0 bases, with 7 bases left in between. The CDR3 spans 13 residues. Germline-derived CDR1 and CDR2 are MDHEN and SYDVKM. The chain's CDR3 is CASSGYLNTEAFF. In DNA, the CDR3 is TGTGCCAGCAGTGGGTATCTGAACACTGAAGCTTTCTTT.

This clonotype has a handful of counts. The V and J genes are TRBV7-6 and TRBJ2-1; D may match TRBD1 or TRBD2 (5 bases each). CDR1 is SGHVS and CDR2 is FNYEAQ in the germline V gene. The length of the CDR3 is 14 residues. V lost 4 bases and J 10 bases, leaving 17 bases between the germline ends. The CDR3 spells CASSWGPRDPEQFF. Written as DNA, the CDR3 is TGTGCCAGCAGCTGGGGCCCCCGGGACCCAGAGCAGTTCTTC.

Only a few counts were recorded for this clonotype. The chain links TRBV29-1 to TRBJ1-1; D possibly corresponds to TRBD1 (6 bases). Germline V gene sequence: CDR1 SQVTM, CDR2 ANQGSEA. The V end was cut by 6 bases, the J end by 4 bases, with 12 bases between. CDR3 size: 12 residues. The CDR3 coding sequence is TGCAGCGTGAACAGGGAAGGCACTGAAGCTTTCTTT. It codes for CSVNREGTEAFF. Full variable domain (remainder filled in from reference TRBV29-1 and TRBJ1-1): SAVISQKPSRDICQRGTSLTIQCQVDSQVTMMFWYRQQPGQSLTLIATANQGSEATYESGFVIDKFPISRPNLTFSTLTVSNMSPEDSSIYLCSVNREGTEAFFGQGTRLTVV.

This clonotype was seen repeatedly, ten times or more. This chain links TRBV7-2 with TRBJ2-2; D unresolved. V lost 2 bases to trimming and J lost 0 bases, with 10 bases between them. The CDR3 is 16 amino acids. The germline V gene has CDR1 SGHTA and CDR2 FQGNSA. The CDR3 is CASSLKVTANTGELFF. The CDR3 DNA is TGTGCCAGCAGCTTAAAGGTCACGGCGAACACCGGGGAGCTGTTTTTT. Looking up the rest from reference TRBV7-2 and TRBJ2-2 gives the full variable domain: GAGVSQSPSNKVTEKGKDVELRCDPISGHTALYWYRQSLGQGLEFLIYFQGNSAPDKSGLPSDRFSAERTGGSVSTLTIQRTQQEDSAVYLCASSLKVTANTGELFFGEGSRLTVL.

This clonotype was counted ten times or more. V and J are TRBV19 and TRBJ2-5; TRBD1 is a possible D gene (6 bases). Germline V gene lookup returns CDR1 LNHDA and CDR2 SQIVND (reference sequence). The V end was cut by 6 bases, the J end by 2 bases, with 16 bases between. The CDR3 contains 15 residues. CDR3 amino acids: CASSSRQDLQETQYF. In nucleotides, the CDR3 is TGTGCCAGTAGCTCCCGACAGGACTTACAAGAGACCCAGTACTTC.

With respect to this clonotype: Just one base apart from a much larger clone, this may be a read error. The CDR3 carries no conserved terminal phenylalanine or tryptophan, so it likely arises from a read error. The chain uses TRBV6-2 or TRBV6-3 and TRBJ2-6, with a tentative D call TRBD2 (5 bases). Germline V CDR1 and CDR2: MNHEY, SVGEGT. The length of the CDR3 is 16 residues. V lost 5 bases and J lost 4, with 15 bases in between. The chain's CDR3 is CASSPTRAGGANVLTS. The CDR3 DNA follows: TGTGCCAGCAGTCCGACGCGGGCGGGCGGGGCCAACGTCCTGACTTCC.

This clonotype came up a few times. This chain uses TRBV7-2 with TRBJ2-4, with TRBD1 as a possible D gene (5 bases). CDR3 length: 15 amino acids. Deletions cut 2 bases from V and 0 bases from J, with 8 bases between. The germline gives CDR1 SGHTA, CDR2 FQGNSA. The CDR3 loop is CASSLNRLAKNIQYF. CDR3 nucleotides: TGTGCCAGCAGCTTAAACAGGCTAGCCAAAAACATTCAGTACTTC.

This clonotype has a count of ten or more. The DNA for the CDR3 is TGTGCCAGCAGCCCGTCGGGGCAGGCAAATCAGCCCCAGCATTTT. Translated, it gives CASSPSGQANQPQHF. This chain links TRBV7-2 with TRBJ1-5; D may be TRBD1 (5 bases). The CDR3 is 15 amino acids. The V end was cut by 5 bases, the J end by 4 bases, with 15 bases between. Germline V gene data show CDR1 as SGHTA and CDR2 as FQGNSA.

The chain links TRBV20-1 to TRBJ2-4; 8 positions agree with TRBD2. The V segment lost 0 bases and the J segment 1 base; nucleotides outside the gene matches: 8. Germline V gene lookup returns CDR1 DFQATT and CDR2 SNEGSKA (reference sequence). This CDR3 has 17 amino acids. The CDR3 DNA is TGCAGTGCTAGAGATCTCTACGGGGGGGAGGCCAAAAACATTCAGTACTTC. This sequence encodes CSARDLYGGEAKNIQYF.

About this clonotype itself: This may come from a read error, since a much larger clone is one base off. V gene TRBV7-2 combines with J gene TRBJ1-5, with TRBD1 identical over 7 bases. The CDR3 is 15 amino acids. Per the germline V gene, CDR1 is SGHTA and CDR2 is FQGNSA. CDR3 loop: CASSFSGQDNQSQHF. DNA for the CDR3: TGTGCCAGCAGCTTCTCTGGACAGGACAATCAGTCCCAGCATTTT.

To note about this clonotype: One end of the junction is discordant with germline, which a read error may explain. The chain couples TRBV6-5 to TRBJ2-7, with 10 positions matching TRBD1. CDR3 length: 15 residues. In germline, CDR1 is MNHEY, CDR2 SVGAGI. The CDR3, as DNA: TGTGCCGGCAGTTACAACGACAGGGGGCAGTGGGAGCAGTACTTC. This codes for CAGSYNDRGQWEQYF.

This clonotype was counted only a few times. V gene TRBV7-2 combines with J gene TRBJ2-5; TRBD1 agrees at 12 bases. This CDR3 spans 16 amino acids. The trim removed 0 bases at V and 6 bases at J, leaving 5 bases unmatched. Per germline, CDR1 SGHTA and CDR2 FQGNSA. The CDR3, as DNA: TGTGCCAGCAGCTTAGCGGGACAGGGGGCAGGGAAGACCCAGTACTTC. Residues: CASSLAGQGAGKTQYF.

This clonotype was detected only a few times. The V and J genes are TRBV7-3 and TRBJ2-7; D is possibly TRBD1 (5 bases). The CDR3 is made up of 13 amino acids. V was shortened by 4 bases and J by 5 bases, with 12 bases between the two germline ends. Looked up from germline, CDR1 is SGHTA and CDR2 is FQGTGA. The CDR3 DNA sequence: TGTGCCAGCAGCTGGACAAGGGGCGACGAGCAGTACTTC. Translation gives CASSWTRGDEQYF.

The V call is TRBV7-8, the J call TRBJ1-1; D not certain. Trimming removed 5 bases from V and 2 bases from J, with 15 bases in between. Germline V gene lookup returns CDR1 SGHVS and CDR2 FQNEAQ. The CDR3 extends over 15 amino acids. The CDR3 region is CASSPSGISNTEAFF. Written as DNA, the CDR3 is TGTGCCAGCAGCCCCTCAGGCATAAGTAACACTGAAGCTTTCTTT.

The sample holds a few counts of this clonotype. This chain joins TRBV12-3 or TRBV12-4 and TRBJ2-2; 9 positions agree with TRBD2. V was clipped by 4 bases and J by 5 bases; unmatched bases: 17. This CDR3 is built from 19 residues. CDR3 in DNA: TGTGCCAGCAGTTCCAGGGGGAACGCGGGAGGGCCGGGGACCGGGGAGCTGTTTTTT. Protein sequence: CASSSRGNAGGPGTGELFF.

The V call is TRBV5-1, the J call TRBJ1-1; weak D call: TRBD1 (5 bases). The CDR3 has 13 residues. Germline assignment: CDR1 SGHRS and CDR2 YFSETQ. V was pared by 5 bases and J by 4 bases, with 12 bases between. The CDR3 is CASRSDSSTEAFF. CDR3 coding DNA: TGCGCCAGCAGATCAGACAGTTCCACTGAAGCTTTCTTT.

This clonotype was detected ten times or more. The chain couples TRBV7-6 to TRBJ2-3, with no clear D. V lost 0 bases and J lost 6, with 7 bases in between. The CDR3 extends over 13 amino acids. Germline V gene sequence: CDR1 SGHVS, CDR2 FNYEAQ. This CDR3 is CASSLAVSDTQYF. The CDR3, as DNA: TGTGCCAGCAGCTTAGCAGTTTCGGATACGCAGTATTTT. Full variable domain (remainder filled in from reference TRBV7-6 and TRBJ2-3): GAGVSQSPRYKVTKRGQDVALRCDPISGHVSLYWYRQALGQGPEFLTYFNYEAQQDKSGLPNDRFSAERPEGSISTLTIQRTEQRDSAMYRCASSLAVSDTQYFGPGTRLTVL.

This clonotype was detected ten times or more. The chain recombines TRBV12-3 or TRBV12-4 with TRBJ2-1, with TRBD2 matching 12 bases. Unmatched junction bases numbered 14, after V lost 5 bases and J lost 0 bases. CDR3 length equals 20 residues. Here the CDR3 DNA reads TGTGCCAGCAGTCACCCCGCTAGCGGGAGGGTCCGGGGCTCCTACAATGAGCAGTTCTTC. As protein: CASSHPASGRVRGSYNEQFF.

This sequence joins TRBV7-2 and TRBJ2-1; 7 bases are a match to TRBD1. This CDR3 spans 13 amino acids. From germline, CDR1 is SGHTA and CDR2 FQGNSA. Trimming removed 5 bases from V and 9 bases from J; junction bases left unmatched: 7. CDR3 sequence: CASSLTGVGEQFF. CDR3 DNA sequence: TGTGCCAGCAGCCTCACAGGGGTGGGTGAGCAGTTCTTC.

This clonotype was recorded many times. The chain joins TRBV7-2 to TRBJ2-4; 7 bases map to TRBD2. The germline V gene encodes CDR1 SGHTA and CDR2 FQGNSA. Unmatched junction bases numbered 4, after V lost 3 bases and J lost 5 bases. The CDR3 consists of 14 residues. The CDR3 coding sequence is TGTGCCAGCAGCTTTGCGGGGGAACAAAACATTCAGTACTTC. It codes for CASSFAGEQNIQYF.

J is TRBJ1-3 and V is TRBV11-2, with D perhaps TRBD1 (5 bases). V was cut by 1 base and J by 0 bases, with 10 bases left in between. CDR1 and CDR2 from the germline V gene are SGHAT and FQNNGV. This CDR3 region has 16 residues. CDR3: CASSLVPGRSGNTIYF. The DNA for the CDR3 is TGTGCCAGCAGCTTAGTCCCGGGGCGCTCTGGAAACACCATATATTTT.

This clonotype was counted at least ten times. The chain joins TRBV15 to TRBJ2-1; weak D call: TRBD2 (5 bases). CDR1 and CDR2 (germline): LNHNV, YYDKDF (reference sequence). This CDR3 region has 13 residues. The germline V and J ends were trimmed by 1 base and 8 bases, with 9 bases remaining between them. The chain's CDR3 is CATSRGSAYEQFF. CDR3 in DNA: TGTGCCACCAGCAGAGGTAGCGCGTATGAGCAGTTCTTC. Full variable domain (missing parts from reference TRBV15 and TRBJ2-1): DAMVIQNPRYQVTQFGKPVTLSCSQTLNHNVMYWYQQKSSQAPKLLFHYYDKDFNNEADTPDNFQSRRPNTSFCFLDIRSPGLGDTAMYLCATSRGSAYEQFFGPGTRLTVL.

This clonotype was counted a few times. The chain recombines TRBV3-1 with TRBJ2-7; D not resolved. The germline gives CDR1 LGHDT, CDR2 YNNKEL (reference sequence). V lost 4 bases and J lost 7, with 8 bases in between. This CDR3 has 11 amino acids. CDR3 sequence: CASSLDGEQYF. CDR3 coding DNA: TGTGCCAGCAGCCTCGATGGAGAGCAGTACTTC.

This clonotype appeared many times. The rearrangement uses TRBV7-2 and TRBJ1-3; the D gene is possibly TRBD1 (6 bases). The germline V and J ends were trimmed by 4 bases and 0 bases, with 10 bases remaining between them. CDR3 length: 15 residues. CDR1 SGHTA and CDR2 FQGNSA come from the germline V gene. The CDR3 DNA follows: TGTGCCAGCAGCTCAGGACAGCCCTCTGGAAACACCATATATTTT. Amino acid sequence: CASSSGQPSGNTIYF.

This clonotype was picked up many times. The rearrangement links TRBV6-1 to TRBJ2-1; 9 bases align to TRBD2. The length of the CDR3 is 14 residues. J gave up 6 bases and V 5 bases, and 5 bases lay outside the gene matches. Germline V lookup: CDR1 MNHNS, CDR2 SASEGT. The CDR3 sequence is CASSLSGGFNEQFF. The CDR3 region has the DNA TGTGCCAGCAGTTTAAGCGGGGGGTTCAATGAGCAGTTCTTC.

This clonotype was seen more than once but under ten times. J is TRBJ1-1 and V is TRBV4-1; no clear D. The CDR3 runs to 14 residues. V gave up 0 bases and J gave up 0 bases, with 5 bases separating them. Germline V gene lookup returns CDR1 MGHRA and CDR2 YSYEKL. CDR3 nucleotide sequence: TGCGCCAGCAGCCAAGATATGGTGAACACTGAAGCTTTCTTT. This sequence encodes CASSQDMVNTEAFF.